What follows are 14 T cell receptor beta chains derived from one specimen sequenced in a study of T cell repertoires in cytomegalovirus infection. Each CDR3 protein is one row after TCRdb ran MiXCR on the reads. Found here are about 890,000 distinct CDR3 sequences, roughly 30% of them singletons; the top ten hold 11% to 15%. Their antigens are not known. The specimen comprised cultured CD8+ T cells from PBMCs, sampled from culture after CMV antigen stimulation. These receptors were taken from a human donor in good health (CMV status not recorded). Some clones in this sample may be carry-over from other donors' samples.

This clonotype was picked up a small number of times. This rearrangement joins TRBV19 to TRBJ2-6; D is undetermined. The CDR3 is 11 residues long. V was pared by 10 bases and J by 12 bases, with 13 bases between. The V gene's germline CDR1 is LNHDA and CDR2 SQIVND (reference sequence). The CDR3 bases are TGTGCCACTTCTGACGGTCCCGTCCTGACTTTC. It yields the protein CATSDGPVLTF.

V gene TRBV5-5 combines with J gene TRBJ2-2; D unresolved. Trimming stripped 4 bases from V and 7 bases from J, with 14 bases between. There are 14 residues in the CDR3. Germline loops: CDR1 SGHKS, CDR2 YYEKEE (reference sequence). CDR3 sequence (DNA): TGTGCCAGCAGCCCTGACCCGGGCTACGGGGAGCTGTTTTTT. It codes for CASSPDPGYGELFF.

The table lists this clonotype with a few counts. The chain combines TRBV12-3 or TRBV12-4 with TRBJ2-7, with D maybe TRBD2 (5 bases). This CDR3 comprises 12 residues. Trimming pared 6 bases from V and 7 bases from J, leaving 13 bases between. CDR3 amino acids: CASSTGSREQYV. The CDR3 region has the DNA TGTGCCAGCAGCACGGGGTCTCGGGAGCAGTACGTC.

The rearrangement uses TRBV29-1 and TRBJ2-7; 8 nucleotides agree with TRBD1. V gave up 4 bases and J gave up 2 bases; unmatched junction bases: 1. This CDR3 is built from 12 residues. Per the germline V gene, CDR1 is SQVTM and CDR2 is ANQGSEA. The CDR3 is CSVGQGTYEQYF. DNA of the CDR3: TGCAGCGTTGGACAGGGGACCTACGAGCAGTACTTC.

This clonotype was detected a few times. The chain uses TRBV7-9 and TRBJ2-7; D is perhaps TRBD1 (6 bases). The CDR3 runs 14 residues. The germline V gene has CDR1 SEHNR and CDR2 FQNEAQ (reference sequence). The V gene lost 3 bases and the J gene lost 2 bases, with 11 bases spanning the gap. The CDR3 loop is CASSFRAGAYEQYF. As DNA, the CDR3 is TGTGCCAGCAGCTTTCGGGCAGGGGCCTACGAGCAGTACTTC. The full variable domain, with the rest looked up from reference TRBV7-9 and TRBJ2-7, is DTGVSQNPRHKITKRGQNVTFRCDPISEHNRLYWYRQTLGQGPEFLTYFQNEAQLEKSRLLSDRFSAERPKGSFSTLEIQRTEQGDSAMYLCASSFRAGAYEQYFGPGTRLTVT.

This chain connects TRBV6-5 to TRBJ2-3; 10 bases fit TRBD1. This CDR3 has 16 residues. Trimming cost V 7 bases and J 4 bases; bases outside gene matches: 11. CDR1 MNHEY and CDR2 SVGAGI come from the germline V gene. CDR3 amino acids: CASTLGTGDAPDTQYF. The DNA of the CDR3 is TGTGCCAGCACCCTGGGGACAGGGGACGCCCCAGATACGCAGTATTTT.

Points on this clonotype: This may stem from a read error, because a much larger clone lies one nucleotide away. V and J are TRBV6-6 and TRBJ2-1; the D gene could be TRBD1 or TRBD2 (5 bases each). The CDR3 has 17 amino acids. Germline CDR1 MNHNY, CDR2 SVGAGI (reference sequence). The CDR3 is CTSSGSGTYTLELEQFF. CDR3 nucleotide sequence: TGTACCAGCAGTGGATCCGGGACCTACACTTTGGAACTTGAGCAGTTCTTC.

The V gene is TRBV13, the J gene TRBJ1-2, with D perhaps TRBD1 (5 bases). The CDR3 covers 17 residues. With 1 base removed from V and 0 bases from J, the gap between germline ends came to 15 bases. Germline V gene sequence: CDR1 PRHDT, CDR2 FYEKMQ (reference sequence). CDR3 in DNA: TGTGCCAGCAGCTTAGTAGGGGCGCCCCTAGCTAACTATGGCTACACCTTC. It translates to CASSLVGAPLANYGYTF.

Notes on this clonotype: The final CDR3 position lacks the conserved phenylalanine or tryptophan, pointing to a likely read error. The V and J genes are TRBV12-3 or TRBV12-4 and TRBJ2-5; 7 bases map to TRBD2. V shed 7 bases, J shed 3 bases, and the junction held 5 bases outside the gene matches. The CDR3 spans 13 residues. The CDR3 loop is CASIPSGEETQYS. The CDR3, as DNA: TGTGCCAGCATCCCGAGCGGGGAAGAGACCCAGTACTCC.

This clonotype was counted at least ten times. This chain connects TRBV7-2 to TRBJ2-7; TRBD2 might be the D (5 bases). Looked up from germline, CDR1 is SGHTA and CDR2 is FQGNSA. This CDR3 region has 13 residues. Trimming shortened V by 5 bases and J by 6 bases, and 14 bases separated the two germline ends. The CDR3 region has the DNA TGTGCCAGCAGCCCAACTAGTAACGGCGAGCAGTACGTC. Protein sequence: CASSPTSNGEQYV.

This clonotype was found once. J is TRBJ1-2 and V is TRBV4-3; tentative D call: TRBD1 (5 bases). The CDR3 loop spans 14 amino acids. Trimming shortened V by 5 bases and J by 4 bases, and 14 bases separated the two germline ends. The germline V gene encodes CDR1 LGHNA and CDR2 YSLEER. This CDR3 reads CASSFGAGTYGYTF. In nucleotides, the CDR3 is TGCGCCAGCAGCTTCGGGGCAGGCACCTATGGCTACACCTTC.

A few counts support this clonotype. Here the CDR3 reads CASSYLAGGADTQYF. DNA of the CDR3: TGTGCCAGCAGCTACTTAGCGGGGGGCGCAGATACGCAGTATTTT. The chain is built from TRBV7-9 and TRBJ2-3; 10 nucleotides agree with TRBD2. The CDR3 is 15 residues long. After removal of 4 bases from V and 4 bases from J, the junction contained 5 bases not matched to a gene. Per germline, CDR1 SEHNR and CDR2 FQNEAQ (reference sequence).

The rearrangement uses TRBV27 and TRBJ2-3, with D possibly matching TRBD2 (5 bases). There are 17 residues in the CDR3. V lost 7 bases and J 0 bases, leaving 20 bases between the germline ends. CDR1 is MNHEY, CDR2 SMNVEV, per germline (reference sequence). CDR3 sequence (DNA): TGTGCCAGCACCCAAAGGGTAGGAGGCTACAGCACAGATACGCAGTATTTT. This gives the protein CASTQRVGGYSTDTQYF.

The chain links TRBV9 to TRBJ2-1; 7 bases map to TRBD2. This CDR3 is built from 17 residues. Germline V CDR1 and CDR2: SGDLS, YYNGEE. The ends lost 2 bases at V and 0 bases at J; junction bases unmatched: 8. CDR3 coding DNA: TGTGCCAGCAGCGTCCCCTCAACTAGCGTCTCCTACAATGAGCAGTTCTTC. Amino acid sequence: CASSVPSTSVSYNEQFF.